A single sample gave rise to the 28 T cell receptor beta chains below, sequenced in a study of T-cell reconstitution after alpha-beta-depleted transplantation in children. It was with unique molecular identifiers that the TCRbeta library was prepared. A single record per CDR3 protein comes from TCRdb applying MiXCR to the PCR reads. This sample has some 600,000 distinct CDR3 sequences, with approximately 15% found just once. The sequencing used PBMCs from the stem cell graft donor, collected from the stem cell graft. These receptor sequences come from a human donor who donated a stem cell graft to a child with acute myeloid leukemia.

This chain connects TRBV4-2 to TRBJ2-1; the match to TRBD2 covers 9 bases. The CDR3 is made up of 19 amino acids. J was trimmed by 2 bases and V by 4 bases; bases with no gene match: 15. Germline V gene data show CDR1 as LGHNA and CDR2 as YNFKEQ. The CDR3 DNA reads as TGTGCCAGCAGCCCCTTCTTGAGGGCTAGCGGGGCTACCTACAATGAGCAGTTCTTC. This translates into CASSPFLRASGATYNEQFF.

V gene TRBV7-9 combines with J gene TRBJ1-4; D is ambiguous. V lost 0 bases and J lost 12, with 8 bases in between. The CDR3 is 12 amino acids. Germline CDR1 is SEHNR and CDR2 is FQNEAQ (reference sequence). For the CDR3, the DNA is TGTGCCAGCAGCTTAGCGAACGCAGAACTGTTTTTT. Its translation: CASSLANAELFF.

J is TRBJ1-5 and V is TRBV21-1; the D call TRBD1 from the table was never checked on the DNA. TRBV21-1 is labeled a pseudogene. This CDR3 region has 17 residues. CDR3 protein: CASSEGLGQGNINPQHF. In DNA, the CDR3 is TGTGCCAGCAGCGAAGGATTGGGACAGGGGAATATAAATCCCCAGCATTTT.

V and J are TRBV6-5 and TRBJ2-3, with 8 bases fitting TRBD2. V gave up 6 bases and J gave up 1 base; unmatched junction bases: 9. The germline V gene has CDR1 MNHEY and CDR2 SVGAGI. The CDR3 has 16 residues. CDR3 residues: CASSLTSEGGTDTQYF. As DNA, the CDR3 is TGTGCCAGCAGCTTGACTAGCGAAGGGGGCACAGATACGCAGTATTTT.

J is TRBJ1-1 and V is TRBV12-3 or TRBV12-4; TRBD1 agrees at 7 bases. V gave up 6 bases and J gave up 4 bases; unmatched junction bases: 11. This CDR3 contains 15 residues. The DNA of the CDR3 is TGTGCCAGCAGCCTAAGGCAGGGGGTGTCCACTGAAGCTTTCTTT. As protein: CASSLRQGVSTEAFF.

This clonotype appeared many times. The chain is built from TRBV20-1 and TRBJ2-7; D perhaps matches TRBD1 (6 bases). This CDR3 is built from 13 residues. The V end was cut by 5 bases, the J end by 2 bases, with 13 bases between. CDR1 and CDR2 (germline): DFQATT, SNEGSKA (reference sequence). CDR3 loop: CSAEGQRTYEQYF. Here the CDR3 DNA reads TGCAGTGCTGAAGGACAGCGGACCTACGAGCAGTACTTC.

This clonotype was recorded at least ten times. This chain connects TRBV25-1 to TRBJ1-1; D is undetermined. Germline CDR1 is MGHDK and CDR2 is SYGVNS. V lost 8 bases to trimming and J lost 6 bases, with 10 bases between them. The CDR3 sequence is 11 residues long. The CDR3 region is CASLTGAEAFF. The CDR3 DNA sequence: TGTGCCAGCTTAACGGGAGCTGAAGCTTTCTTT. Drawing the rest from reference TRBV25-1 and TRBJ1-1, the complete variable domain is EADIYQTPRYLVIGTGKKITLECSQTMGHDKMYWYQQDPGMELHLIHYSYGVNSTEKGDLSSESTVSRIRTEHFPLTLESARPSHTSQYLCASLTGAEAFFGQGTRLTVV.

Here the CDR3 reads CASSLSPGDRGRSWSYNEQFF. The CDR3 DNA is TGCGCCAGCAGCTTGTCCCCAGGGGACAGGGGAAGGTCATGGTCCTACAATGAGCAGTTCTTC. The rearrangement uses TRBV5-1 and TRBJ2-1; TRBD1 agrees at 10 bases. There are 21 residues in the CDR3. The germline CDR1 and CDR2 sequences are SGHRS and YFSETQ. The junction had 17 bases not matched to a gene; V was cut back by 1 base and J by 1 base.

As to this clonotype: A much more abundant neighbour one base away suggests this may be a read error. The V and J genes are TRBV12-3 or TRBV12-4 and TRBJ2-5, with D perhaps matching TRBD1 (5 bases). The CDR3 is 13 amino acids. The CDR3 is CASSDTGQETQNF. DNA of the CDR3: TGTGCCAGCAGTGATACAGGTCAAGAGACCCAGAACTTC.

This clonotype appeared a few times. CDR3 sequence: CSAEGGHLTTSGTDTQYF. The CDR3 DNA is TGCAGTGCTGAGGGGGGACACCTTACAACGTCCGGCACAGATACGCAGTATTTT. This chain uses TRBV20-1 with TRBJ2-3; D may match TRBD1 or TRBD2 (6 bases each). Deletions cut 5 bases from V and 1 base from J, with 25 bases between. The germline V gene encodes CDR1 DFQATT and CDR2 SNEGSKA (reference sequence). This CDR3 is 18 amino acids long.

The table lists this clonotype with a few counts. A much larger clone lies one base from this, so it may be a read error. The V gene is TRBV3-1, the J gene TRBJ2-2; D is unresolved. Trimming left V 4 bases short and J 4 bases short, with 4 bases between. The CDR3 runs to 12 residues. Germline V CDR1 and CDR2: LGHDT, YNNKEL (reference sequence). The CDR3 protein is CASSRTTGELFF. CDR3 sequence (DNA): TGTGCCAGCAGCCGCACCACCGGGGAGCTGTTTTTT.

This clonotype was seen more than once but under ten times. This chain uses TRBV4-3 with TRBJ2-6, with D uncertain. V was cut by 1 base and J by 2 bases, with 15 bases left in between. This CDR3 spans 18 amino acids. The germline V gene has CDR1 LGHNA and CDR2 YSLEER. Here the CDR3 DNA reads TGCGCCAGCAGCCAAGTACGAGCGAATTCACCTGGGGCCAACGTCCTGACTTTC. Its protein product is CASSQVRANSPGANVLTF.

This clonotype was counted at least ten times. The chain recombines TRBV6-2 or TRBV6-3 with TRBJ2-1; the match to TRBD2 covers 15 bases. Trimming at V came to 5 bases and at J to 1 base, leaving 15 bases not matched to a gene. The CDR3 spans 21 residues. Per the germline V gene, CDR1 is MNHEY and CDR2 is SVGEGT. CDR3 sequence (DNA): TGTGCCAGCAGTACGAGCCCGGGACTAGCGGGGGGTTTCTCGTCCTACAATGAGCAGTTCTTC. Translation: CASSTSPGLAGGFSSYNEQFF.

This clonotype was recorded many times. V is TRBV20-1 and J is TRBJ2-2, with TRBD1 matching 12 bases. After removal of 6 bases from V and 7 bases from J, the junction contained 6 bases not matched to a gene. The V gene's germline CDR1 is DFQATT and CDR2 SNEGSKA (reference sequence). This CDR3 contains 14 residues. The CDR3 DNA reads TGCAGTGCGGGGGACAGGGGGCAAGGCGGGGAGCTGTTTTTT. Translation gives CSAGDRGQGGELFF.

The CDR3 nucleotides are TGCAGTGCTACTCCCTCCGATACGCAGTATTTT. It translates to CSATPSDTQYF. The J gene is TRBJ2-3, the V gene TRBV20-1; no clear D. CDR1 is DFQATT and CDR2 is SNEGSKA in the germline V gene (reference sequence). V was pared by 4 bases and J by 6 bases, with 8 bases between. The CDR3 has 11 amino acids.

V and J are TRBV20-1 and TRBJ2-7; 14 positions match TRBD2. Trimming took 3 bases from V and 5 from J; bases not matched to a gene: 3. This CDR3 is built from 14 residues. Germline V CDR1 and CDR2: DFQATT, SNEGSKA (reference sequence). CDR3 protein: CSARGTSGGHEQYF. The CDR3 nucleotides read TGCAGTGCTAGGGGGACTAGCGGGGGCCACGAGCAGTACTTC.

The table lists this clonotype with many counts. The chain is built from TRBV6-1 and TRBJ2-1, with D possibly TRBD1 on 6 matching bases. V was pared by 5 bases and J by 9 bases, with 14 bases between. Germline CDR1 reads MNHNS; CDR2 reads SASEGT. The CDR3 length is 13 residues. CDR3 residues: CASSPTGLGEQFF. The DNA of the CDR3 is TGTGCCAGCAGTCCTACAGGGTTAGGTGAGCAGTTCTTC.

This chain links TRBV4-3 with TRBJ2-5; D possibly corresponds to TRBD2 (5 bases). The CDR3 is 16 amino acids. V shed 4 bases and J shed 1 base, with 16 bases lying between them. Germline V gene sequence: CDR1 LGHNA, CDR2 YSLEER. CDR3 bases: TGCGCCAGCAGCCGCATCACCGGGATTAGCCAAGAGACCCAGTACTTC. This codes for CASSRITGISQETQYF.

The table lists this clonotype with many counts. The chain uses TRBV29-1 and TRBJ2-6; D is uncertain. Germline V CDR1 and CDR2: SQVTM, ANQGSEA. The CDR3 length is 13 residues. V was clipped by 5 bases and J by 0 bases, with 5 bases between them. The CDR3 here is CSVLTSGANVLTF. CDR3 bases: TGCAGCGTTCTAACCTCTGGGGCCAACGTCCTGACTTTC.

This clonotype was detected ten times or more. The chain couples TRBV5-1 to TRBJ2-3; D is undetermined. The CDR3 runs 13 residues. Germline V gene data show CDR1 as SGHRS and CDR2 as YFSETQ. The V end lost 2 bases, the J end lost 3 bases, and 7 bases lay between the germline ends. The CDR3: CASSFRATDTQYF. The CDR3 nucleotides are TGCGCCAGCAGCTTTAGGGCGACAGATACGCAGTATTTT.

This chain uses TRBV25-1 with TRBJ2-1, with 9 bases fitting TRBD2. V was pared by 4 bases and J by 4 bases, with 5 bases of the junction left unmatched. Germline assignment: CDR1 MGHDK and CDR2 SYGVNS. This CDR3 is 15 amino acids long. The CDR3 is CASSGSGGSYNEQFF. The CDR3 DNA follows: TGTGCCAGCAGTGGAAGCGGGGGGTCTTACAATGAGCAGTTCTTC.

This clonotype was found a few times. V usage is TRBV12-3 or TRBV12-4 and J usage is TRBJ2-5, with 10 positions matching TRBD2. CDR3 size: 17 residues. With 4 bases clipped from V and 2 bases from J, the junction kept 10 bases outside the gene matches. The CDR3, as DNA: TGTGCCAGCAGTTCCCGAGTAGCGGGGGGCCCGCAAGAGACCCAGTACTTC. This encodes CASSSRVAGGPQETQYF.

There are a few counts of this clonotype. The rearrangement joins TRBV20-1 to TRBJ2-3, with TRBD2 identical over 8 bases. V was clipped by 3 bases and J by 5 bases; unmatched bases: 7. The CDR3 consists of 14 residues. The V gene's germline CDR1 is DFQATT and CDR2 SNEGSKA (reference sequence). The CDR3 reads CSARGGLAGDTQYF. The CDR3 bases are TGCAGTGCTAGGGGTGGACTAGCTGGAGATACGCAGTATTTT.

V usage is TRBV28 and J usage is TRBJ1-2, with a possible D match to TRBD1 (5 bases). Germline CDR1 and CDR2: MDHEN and SYDVKM. The CDR3 length is 13 residues. Trimming cost V 2 bases and J 7 bases, with 11 bases left between them. The CDR3 DNA sequence: TGTGCCAGCAGTTTAAGAGACAGAACTGGCTACACCTTC. Its protein product is CASSLRDRTGYTF.

This clonotype was counted a few times. This chain connects TRBV5-1 to TRBJ2-3; D is perhaps TRBD2 (7 bases). Trimming stripped 0 bases from V and 0 bases from J, with 14 bases between. The CDR3 consists of 17 residues. The germline V gene encodes CDR1 SGHRS and CDR2 YFSETQ. This CDR3 is CASSLGGGATSTDTQYF. In DNA form, the CDR3 reads TGCGCCAGCAGCTTGGGAGGGGGGGCGACCAGCACAGATACGCAGTATTTT.

The chain employs TRBV24-1 and TRBJ2-5, with D possibly being TRBD1 or TRBD2 (5 bases each). The V gene's germline CDR1 is KGHDR and CDR2 SFDVKD. The CDR3 extends over 13 amino acids. The V end lost 9 bases, the J end lost 6 bases, and 16 bases lay between the germline ends. As DNA, the CDR3 is TGTGCCACCGCGAGAGGGGCGCAGAAGACCCAGTACTTC. Translating it yields CATARGAQKTQYF.

The rearrangement uses TRBV12-3 or TRBV12-4 and TRBJ2-1, with 8 bases lining up with TRBD1. This CDR3 is 13 amino acids long. V lost 10 bases to trimming and J lost 10 bases; unmatched junction nucleotides: 12. The CDR3 loop reads CATRGRGHDEQFF. The CDR3 bases are TGTGCCACCCGGGGCAGGGGGCACGACGAGCAGTTCTTC.

V is TRBV11-2 and J is TRBJ2-7, with a possible D match to TRBD2 (5 bases). The CDR3 covers 14 residues. V shed 0 bases and J shed 4 bases, with 10 bases lying between them. CDR1 and CDR2 from the germline V gene are SGHAT and FQNNGV. The chain's CDR3 is CASSLDRGRYEQYV. The DNA for the CDR3 is TGTGCCAGCAGCTTAGATCGAGGGCGTTACGAGCAGTACGTC.